The following is a T cell receptor beta chain sequence with its context. What it binds is not known. Germline CDR1 and CDR2: LNHDA and SQIVND (reference sequence). V was shortened by 1 base and J by 1 base, with 8 bases between the two germline ends. CDR3 length: 15 amino acids. The data were obtained in a study of vaccination and CD4 T cells after COVID-19. Study-wide context: As control conditions, cultures were given either a CEFX pool serving as positive control, an HIV-1 Nef pool, or no peptide at all.

The treatment is: roughly 11-day PBMC culture with coronavirus spike peptide pools or control peptides (ViraFEST assay). The dates of positive PCR tests extended from March through December 2020 and came before the US Alpha, Beta and Delta variants. Cultured CD4+ T cell DNA was sequenced using the Oncomine TCR Beta short-read assay. Using its own MiXCR run on the PCR reads, TCRdb lists one record per CDR3 protein. Here the sample spans about 9,700 distinct CDR3 sequences, roughly 70% being singletons. Study findings and constraints: From a median of roughly 21 to 38, SARS-CoV-2-reactive clonotypes increased, though not significantly. Median approximately 90% of reactive clones detected in convalescent patients emerged only post-vaccination.

The clonotype comes from a human donor who had recovered from COVID-19. The chain is built from TRBV19 and TRBJ1-5, with D perhaps TRBD1 (6 bases). The sample comprised CD4+ T cells from blood, cultured in vitro. CDR3 in amino acids: CASSIGGQSNQPQHF. The CDR3, as DNA: TGTGCCAGTAGTATAGGAGGACAGAGCAATCAGCCCCAGCATTTT.